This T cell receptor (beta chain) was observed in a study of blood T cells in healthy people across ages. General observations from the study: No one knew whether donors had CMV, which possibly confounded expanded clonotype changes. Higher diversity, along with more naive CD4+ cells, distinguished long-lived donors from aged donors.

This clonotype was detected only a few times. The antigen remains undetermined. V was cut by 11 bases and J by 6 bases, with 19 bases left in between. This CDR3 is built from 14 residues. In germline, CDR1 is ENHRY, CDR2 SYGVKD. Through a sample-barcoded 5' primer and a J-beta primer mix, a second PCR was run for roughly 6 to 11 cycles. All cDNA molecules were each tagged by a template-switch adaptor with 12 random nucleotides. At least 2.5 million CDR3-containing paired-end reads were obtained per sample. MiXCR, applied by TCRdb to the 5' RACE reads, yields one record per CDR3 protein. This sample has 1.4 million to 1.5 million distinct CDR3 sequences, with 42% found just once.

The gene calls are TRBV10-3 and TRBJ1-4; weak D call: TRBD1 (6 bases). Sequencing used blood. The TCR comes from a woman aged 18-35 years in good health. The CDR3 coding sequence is TGTGCCGTGCGAACAGGGTTGCAGGATGAAAAACTGTTTTTT. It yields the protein CAVRTGLQDEKLFF.